The clone carrying this T cell receptor beta chain was detected only a few times. The antigen remains unidentified. The V gene lost 5 bases and the J gene lost 8 bases, with 13 bases spanning the gap. The CDR3 runs to 13 residues. Germline V gives CDR1 SGHTA, CDR2 FQGTGA. This entry comes from a study of T-cell reconstitution after alpha-beta-depleted transplantation in children. Broader study findings: Approximately two months post-transplant, alpha-beta T cells reportedly originated from several hundred expanded graft clones.

A TCRbeta library incorporating unique molecular identifiers was prepared. MiXCR, applied by TCRdb to the PCR reads, yields one record per CDR3 protein. This table holds hundreds of thousands of distinct CDR3 sequences, 16% found once. The sequence was collected from a male patient younger than 18 who had a stem cell transplant for acute lymphoblastic leukemia, so the T cells may come from the graft donor. Here the sequenced sample was PBMCs, mostly from graft donor cells, taken 360 days after TCRalphabeta/CD19-depleted stem cell transplant. The chain uses TRBV7-3 and TRBJ2-1; tentative D call: TRBD2 (5 bases). CDR3 DNA sequence: TGTGCCAGCAGCCCCTCCGCAGCGGATGAGCAGTTCTTC. Protein product: CASSPSAADEQFF.